This T cell receptor (beta chain) stems from a study of blood T cell repertoires in COVID-19. Study in general: Acute and convalescent COVID-19 samples came from the United States, Italy and Spain. Sample material is recorded as cDNA or gDNA derived from T cells, B-cell-depleted T cells, or PBMCs.

Original processing methods: It was from reference gene primer amplification that nucleated cell counts were estimated. Clones were sequenced by immunoSEQ multiplex PCR, and TCRdb holds only the in-frame ones, with some missing. For V, J and clone size, that table is used; D and trimming come from the DNA. The data contain roughly 160,000 clones, approximately 91% of them singletons. The ends were cut back, 2 bases at V and 5 bases at J, with 7 bases in the middle. The length of the CDR3 is 13 residues. Germline loops: CDR1 SGHRS, CDR2 YFSETQ. The sequenced material came from peripheral blood. The chain has TRBV5-1 and TRBJ2-2, with TRBD1 as a possible D gene (6 bases). The clonotype was recovered from a man aged 18-30 years with acute or convalescent COVID-19. CDR3: CASSFTGTGELFF. CDR3 DNA sequence: TGCGCCAGCAGCTTCACAGGGACCGGGGAGCTGTTTTTT.